Shown below are 3 T cell receptor beta chains from a single sample sequenced in a study of OX40 agonist ivuxolimab in advanced cancers. Assay: immunoSEQ multiplex PCR; the TCRdb copy retains only in-frame clones and omits some. The sample has 70,000 to 95,000 clones, 80% to 90% seen once. This material consisted of CD4+ or CD8+ T cells sorted from blood, taken in a trial of the OX40 agonist ivuxolimab. The receptor set was obtained from an adult with an advanced solid tumor such as melanoma, head and neck, liver or kidney cancer.

This rearrangement joins TRBV28 to TRBJ2-5, with TRBD2 identical over 10 bases. Trimming cost V 8 bases and J 2 bases; bases outside gene matches: 11. Germline lookup yields CDR1 MDHEN and CDR2 SYDVKM. CDR3 length: 16 residues. The CDR3 is CASGAWTSGHQETQYF. The CDR3 nucleotides read TGTGCCAGCGGAGCCTGGACTAGCGGCCATCAAGAGACCCAGTACTTC.

The chain links TRBV9 to TRBJ1-1; a weak D match, TRBD1 (6 bases). Germline values: CDR1 SGDLS, CDR2 YYNGEE. This CDR3 has 14 residues. Between the trimmed V and J ends, which lost 4 bases and 6 bases, there was a span of 16 bases. In nucleotides, the CDR3 is TGTGCCAGCAGCAAACAGGGTGCGTTCGCTGAAGCTTTCTTT. The encoded protein is CASSKQGAFAEAFF.

J is TRBJ1-2 and V is TRBV18, with D tentatively TRBD1 (5 bases). This CDR3 is built from 16 residues. V was pared by 1 base and J by 4 bases, with 16 bases between. Germline V lookup: CDR1 KGHSH, CDR2 LQKENI. The CDR3: CASSPQNRLGVYGYTF. CDR3 coding DNA: TGTGCCAGCTCACCACAGAACAGGCTAGGAGTCTATGGCTACACCTTC.